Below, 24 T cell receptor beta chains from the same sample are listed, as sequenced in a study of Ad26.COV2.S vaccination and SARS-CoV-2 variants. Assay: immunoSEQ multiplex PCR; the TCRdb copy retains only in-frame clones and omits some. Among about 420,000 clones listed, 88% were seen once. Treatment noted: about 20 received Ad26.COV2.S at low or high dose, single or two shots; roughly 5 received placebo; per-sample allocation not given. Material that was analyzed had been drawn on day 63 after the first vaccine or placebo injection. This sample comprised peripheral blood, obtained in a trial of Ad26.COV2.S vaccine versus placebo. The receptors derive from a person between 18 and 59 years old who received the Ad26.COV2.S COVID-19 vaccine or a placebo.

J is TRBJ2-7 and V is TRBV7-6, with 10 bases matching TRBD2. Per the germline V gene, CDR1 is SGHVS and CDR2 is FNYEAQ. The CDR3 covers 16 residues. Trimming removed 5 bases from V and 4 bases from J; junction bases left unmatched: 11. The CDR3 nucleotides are TGTGCCAGCAGCGGGATAGCGGGGGGAAGAACTTACGAGCAGTACTTC. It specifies CASSGIAGGRTYEQYF.

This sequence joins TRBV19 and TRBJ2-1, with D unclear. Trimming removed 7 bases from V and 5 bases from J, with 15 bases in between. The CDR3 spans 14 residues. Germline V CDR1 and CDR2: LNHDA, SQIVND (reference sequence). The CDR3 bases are TGTGCCAGTACCGCTAGGGTCCACCACAATGAGCAGTTCTTC. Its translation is CASTARVHHNEQFF.

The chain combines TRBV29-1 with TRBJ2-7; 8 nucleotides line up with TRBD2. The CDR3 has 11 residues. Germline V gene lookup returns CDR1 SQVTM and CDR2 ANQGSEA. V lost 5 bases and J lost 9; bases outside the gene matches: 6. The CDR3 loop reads CSVPRGGAQYF. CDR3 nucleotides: TGCAGCGTTCCCCGGGGGGGGGCGCAGTACTTC.

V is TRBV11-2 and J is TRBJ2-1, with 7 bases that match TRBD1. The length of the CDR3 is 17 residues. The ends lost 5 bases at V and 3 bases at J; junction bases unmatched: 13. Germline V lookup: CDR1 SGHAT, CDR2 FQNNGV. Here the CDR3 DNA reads TGTGCCAGCAGCGTCCACCCCGGGACAGCTAACTACAATGAGCAGTTCTTC. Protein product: CASSVHPGTANYNEQFF.

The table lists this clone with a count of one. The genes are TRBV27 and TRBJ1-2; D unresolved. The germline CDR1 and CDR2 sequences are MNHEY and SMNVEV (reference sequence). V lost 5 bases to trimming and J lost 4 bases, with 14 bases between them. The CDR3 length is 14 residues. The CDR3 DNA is TGTGCCAGCAGTCTCGGGTACGGACCCTATGGCTACACCTTC. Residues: CASSLGYGPYGYTF.

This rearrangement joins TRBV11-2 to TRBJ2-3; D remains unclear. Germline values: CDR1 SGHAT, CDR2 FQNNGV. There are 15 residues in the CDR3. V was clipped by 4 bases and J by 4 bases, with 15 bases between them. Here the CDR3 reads CASSSSRLVADTQYF. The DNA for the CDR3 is TGTGCCAGCAGCTCATCGAGGCTGGTCGCAGATACGCAGTATTTT. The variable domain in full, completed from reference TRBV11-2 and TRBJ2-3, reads EAGVAQSPRYKIIEKRQSVAFWCNPISGHATLYWYQQILGQGPKLLIQFQNNGVVDDSQLPKDRFSAERLKGVDSTLKIQPAKLEDSAVYLCASSSSRLVADTQYFGPGTRLTVL.

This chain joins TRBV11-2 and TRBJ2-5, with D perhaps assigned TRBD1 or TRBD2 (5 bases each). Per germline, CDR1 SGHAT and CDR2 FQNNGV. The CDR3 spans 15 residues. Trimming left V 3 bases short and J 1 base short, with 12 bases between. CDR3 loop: CASSFPGRPQETQYF. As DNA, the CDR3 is TGTGCCAGCAGCTTTCCGGGACGGCCCCAAGAGACCCAGTACTTC.

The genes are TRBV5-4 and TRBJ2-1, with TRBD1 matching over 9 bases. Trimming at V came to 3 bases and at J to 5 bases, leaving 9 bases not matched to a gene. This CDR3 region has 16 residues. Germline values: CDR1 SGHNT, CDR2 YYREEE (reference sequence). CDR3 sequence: CASSSPAGTGNNEQFF. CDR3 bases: TGTGCCAGCAGCTCCCCAGCCGGGACAGGGAACAATGAGCAGTTCTTC.

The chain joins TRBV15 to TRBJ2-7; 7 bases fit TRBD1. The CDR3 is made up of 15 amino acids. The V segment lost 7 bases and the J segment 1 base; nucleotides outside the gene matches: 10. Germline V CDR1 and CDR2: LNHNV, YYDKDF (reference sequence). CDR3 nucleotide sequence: TGTGCCACCACTACTATTACAGGGGCATCCTACGAGCAGTACTTC. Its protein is CATTTITGASYEQYF.

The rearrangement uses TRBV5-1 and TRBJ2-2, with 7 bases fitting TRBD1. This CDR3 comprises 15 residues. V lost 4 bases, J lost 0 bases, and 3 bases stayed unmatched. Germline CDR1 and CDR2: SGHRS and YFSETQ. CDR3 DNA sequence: TGCGCCAGCAGCCCGGACAGGACGAACACCGGGGAGCTGTTTTTT. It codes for CASSPDRTNTGELFF.

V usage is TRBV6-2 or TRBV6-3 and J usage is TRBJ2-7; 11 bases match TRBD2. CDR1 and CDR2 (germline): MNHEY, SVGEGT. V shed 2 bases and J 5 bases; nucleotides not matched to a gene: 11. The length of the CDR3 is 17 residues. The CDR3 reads CASSYRPSGGPYHEQYF. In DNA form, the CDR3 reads TGTGCCAGCAGTTACCGACCTAGCGGGGGGCCCTACCACGAGCAGTACTTC.

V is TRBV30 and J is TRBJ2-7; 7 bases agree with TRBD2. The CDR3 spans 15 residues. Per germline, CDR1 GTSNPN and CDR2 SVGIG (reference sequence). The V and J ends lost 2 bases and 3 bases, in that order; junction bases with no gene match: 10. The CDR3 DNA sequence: TGTGCCTGGAGTCCCCAACGGGGAGGGAACTACGAGCAGTACTTC. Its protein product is CAWSPQRGGNYEQYF. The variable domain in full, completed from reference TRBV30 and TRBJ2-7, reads SQTIHQWPATLVQPVGSPLSLECTVEGTSNPNLYWYRQAAGRGLQLLFYSVGIGQISSEVPQNLSASRPQDRQFILSSKKLLLSDSGFYLCAWSPQRGGNYEQYFGPGTRLTVT.

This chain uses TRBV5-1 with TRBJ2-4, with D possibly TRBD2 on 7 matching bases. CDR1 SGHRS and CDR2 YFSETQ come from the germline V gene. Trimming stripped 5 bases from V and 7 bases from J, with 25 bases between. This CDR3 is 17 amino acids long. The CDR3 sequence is CASSYQVGGPGSNIQYF. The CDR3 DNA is TGCGCCAGCAGTTATCAGGTCGGGGGGCCGGGAAGTAACATTCAGTACTTC.

In nucleotides, the CDR3 is TGTGCCAGCAGCTTAACGCCCCCGAGGGGCGGAGTCTATGGCTACACCTTC. Its protein product is CASSLTPPRGGVYGYTF. The chain joins TRBV7-2 to TRBJ1-2, with D tentatively TRBD1 (5 bases). V lost 2 bases, J lost 4 bases, and 20 bases lay in between. This CDR3 has 17 residues. Germline V gene lookup returns CDR1 SGHTA and CDR2 FQGNSA.

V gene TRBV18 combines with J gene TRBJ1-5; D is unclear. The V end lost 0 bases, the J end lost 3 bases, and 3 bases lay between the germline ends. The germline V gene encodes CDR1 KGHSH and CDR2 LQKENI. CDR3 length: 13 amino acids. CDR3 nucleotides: TGTGCCAGCTCACCACCGGACAATCAGCCCCAGCATTTT. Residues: CASSPPDNQPQHF.

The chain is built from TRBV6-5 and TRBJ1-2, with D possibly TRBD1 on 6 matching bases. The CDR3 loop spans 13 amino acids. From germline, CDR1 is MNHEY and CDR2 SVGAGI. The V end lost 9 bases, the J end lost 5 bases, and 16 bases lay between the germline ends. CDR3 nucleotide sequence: TGTGCCAGTTCTCCCAGGGGTTTGTATGGCTACACCTTC. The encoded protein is CASSPRGLYGYTF.

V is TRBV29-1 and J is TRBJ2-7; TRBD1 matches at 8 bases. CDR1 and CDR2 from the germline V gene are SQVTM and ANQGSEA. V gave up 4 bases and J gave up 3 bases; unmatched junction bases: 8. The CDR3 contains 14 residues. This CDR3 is CSVARAGGGYEQYF. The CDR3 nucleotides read TGCAGCGTTGCGAGGGCAGGGGGCGGCTACGAGCAGTACTTC.

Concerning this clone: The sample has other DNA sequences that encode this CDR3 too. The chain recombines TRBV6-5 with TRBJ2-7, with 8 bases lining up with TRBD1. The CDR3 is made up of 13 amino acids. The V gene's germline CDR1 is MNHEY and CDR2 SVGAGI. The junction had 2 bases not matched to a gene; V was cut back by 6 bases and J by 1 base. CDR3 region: CASSRDRSYEQYF. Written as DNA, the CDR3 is TGTGCCAGCAGCAGGGACAGGTCCTACGAGCAGTACTTC.

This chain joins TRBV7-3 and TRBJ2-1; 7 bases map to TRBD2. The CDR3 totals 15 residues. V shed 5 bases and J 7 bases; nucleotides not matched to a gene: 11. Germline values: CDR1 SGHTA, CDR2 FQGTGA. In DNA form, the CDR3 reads TGTGCCAGCAGCACCCGGACTAGTACGGGTAATGAGCAGTTCTTC. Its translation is CASSTRTSTGNEQFF. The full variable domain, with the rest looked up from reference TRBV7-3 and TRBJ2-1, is GAGVSQTPSNKVTEKGKYVELRCDPISGHTALYWYRQSLGQGPEFLIYFQGTGAADDSGLPNDRFFAVRPEGSVSTLKIQRTERGDSAVYLCASSTRTSTGNEQFFGPGTRLTVL.

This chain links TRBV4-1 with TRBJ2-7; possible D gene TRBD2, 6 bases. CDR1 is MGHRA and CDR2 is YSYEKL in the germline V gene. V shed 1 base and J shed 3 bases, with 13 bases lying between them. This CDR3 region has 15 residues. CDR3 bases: TGCGCCAGCAGCCAAGTACCTCGGGGGATCTACGAGCAGTACTTC. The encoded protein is CASSQVPRGIYEQYF.

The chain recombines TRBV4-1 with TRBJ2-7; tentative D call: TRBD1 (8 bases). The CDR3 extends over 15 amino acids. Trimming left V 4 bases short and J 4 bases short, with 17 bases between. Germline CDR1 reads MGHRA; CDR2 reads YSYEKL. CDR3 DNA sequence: TGCGCCAGCAGCCCTACAGGGGGGGTTTTGTACGAGCAGTACTTC. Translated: CASSPTGGVLYEQYF.

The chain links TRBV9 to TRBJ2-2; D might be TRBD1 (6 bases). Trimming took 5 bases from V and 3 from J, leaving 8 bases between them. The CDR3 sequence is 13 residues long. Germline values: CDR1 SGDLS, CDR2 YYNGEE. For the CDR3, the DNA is TGTGCCAGCAGTTCAGGGGACACCGGGGAGCTGTTTTTT. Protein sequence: CASSSGDTGELFF.

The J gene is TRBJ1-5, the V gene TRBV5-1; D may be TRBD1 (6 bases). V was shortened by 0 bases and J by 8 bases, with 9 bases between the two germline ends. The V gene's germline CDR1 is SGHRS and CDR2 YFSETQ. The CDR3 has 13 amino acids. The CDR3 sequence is CASSLEGGKPQHF. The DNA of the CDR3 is TGCGCCAGCAGCTTGGAGGGGGGAAAGCCCCAGCATTTT.

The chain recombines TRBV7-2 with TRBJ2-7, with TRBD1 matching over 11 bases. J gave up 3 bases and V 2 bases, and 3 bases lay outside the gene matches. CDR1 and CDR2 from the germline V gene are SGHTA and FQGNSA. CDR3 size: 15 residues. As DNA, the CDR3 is TGTGCCAGCAGCTTACGGGACAGGGGGTTCTACGAGCAGTACTTC. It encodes CASSLRDRGFYEQYF.